Each of the 30 T cell receptor beta chains below was sequenced from the same sample in a study of blood T cell repertoires in COVID-19. The assay was immunoSEQ multiplex PCR, and TCRdb's table has in-frame clones only and misses some. Here the sample spans fewer than 50,000 clones, about 90% being singletons. Sequenced sample: peripheral blood. The receptors come from a man aged 55 to 70 with COVID-19, enrolled during active disease.

This rearrangement joins TRBV3-1 (or the pseudogene TRBV3-2) to TRBJ1-2, with 8 bases that match TRBD1. CDR3 length equals 13 residues. Germline loops: CDR1 LGHDT, CDR2 YNNKEL (reference sequence). After removal of 4 bases from V and 6 bases from J, the junction contained 4 bases not matched to a gene. The CDR3 DNA follows: TGTGCCAGCAGCCCTGGGACAGGAGATGGCTACACCTTC. Residues: CASSPGTGDGYTF.

Remarks on this clone: In the same sample, other DNA sequences code for this CDR3. The gene calls are TRBV5-4 and TRBJ2-1; 7 bases are shared with TRBD1. The CDR3 has 15 amino acids. The V and J ends lost 0 bases and 2 bases, in that order; junction bases with no gene match: 2. The germline V gene has CDR1 SGHNT and CDR2 YYREEE (reference sequence). CDR3 loop: CASSLGQGAYNEQFF. CDR3 bases: TGTGCCAGCAGCTTGGGCCAGGGGGCCTACAATGAGCAGTTCTTC.

This clone occurred a few times. The gene calls are TRBV5-1 and TRBJ2-7; 8 positions agree with TRBD1. Germline V gene sequence: CDR1 SGHRS, CDR2 YFSETQ. V lost 4 bases, J lost 4 bases, and 10 bases stayed unmatched. CDR3 length equals 15 residues. The CDR3 sequence: CASSLGQGGTYEQYF. CDR3 DNA sequence: TGCGCCAGCAGCCTTGGACAGGGAGGAACGTACGAGCAGTACTTC.

This clone was seen just once. CDR3 nucleotide sequence: TGCGCCAGCAGCCGGCAGAGCGAGGGCGCTAGCGGGAGTGGTGAGCAGTTCTTC. Translated, it gives CASSRQSEGASGSGEQFF. V usage is TRBV4-3 and J usage is TRBJ2-1; 10 positions agree with TRBD2. Trimming at V came to 4 bases and at J to 9 bases, leaving 18 bases not matched to a gene. This CDR3 region has 18 residues. The germline CDR1 and CDR2 sequences are LGHNA and YSLEER.

The chain links TRBV7-8 to TRBJ1-2; D ambiguous. V lost 4 bases and J 1 base, leaving 7 bases between the germline ends. The germline V gene encodes CDR1 SGHVS and CDR2 FQNEAQ. This CDR3 is 13 amino acids long. The CDR3 spells CASSSDINYGYTF. The DNA of the CDR3 is TGTGCCAGCAGCTCCGACATTAACTATGGCTACACCTTC.

The chain combines TRBV30 with TRBJ1-5; TRBD1 aligns across 8 bases. V was pared by 5 bases and J by 6 bases, with 6 bases of the junction left unmatched. The CDR3 totals 13 residues. Looked up from germline, CDR1 is GTSNPN and CDR2 is SVGIG (reference sequence). The CDR3 here is CAWSGGPGQPQHF. The CDR3 nucleotides are TGTGCCTGGTCAGGGGGCCCTGGTCAGCCCCAGCATTTT.

There are a few counts of this clone. The chain joins TRBV13 to TRBJ1-1; maybe TRBD1 (6 bases). Trimming pared 2 bases from V and 1 base from J, leaving 14 bases between. In germline, CDR1 is PRHDT, CDR2 FYEKMQ (reference sequence). There are 16 residues in the CDR3. The CDR3 sequence is CASSLKTGLTNTEAFF. The CDR3 DNA is TGTGCCAGCAGCTTAAAGACAGGCCTCACGAACACTGAAGCTTTCTTT.

V and J are TRBV5-6 and TRBJ1-2; 8 bases align to TRBD1. The J segment lost 2 bases and the V segment lost 0 bases, leaving 3 bases of the junction unmatched. The V gene's germline CDR1 is SGHDT and CDR2 YYEEEE. This CDR3 is 15 amino acids long. The CDR3 sequence is CASSLAGTGNYGYTF. CDR3 bases: TGTGCCAGCAGCTTGGCCGGGACAGGCAACTATGGCTACACCTTC.

The gene calls are TRBV20-1 and TRBJ1-2; D is perhaps TRBD1 (5 bases). There are 11 residues in the CDR3. Per germline, CDR1 DFQATT and CDR2 SNEGSKA (reference sequence). V lost 2 bases to trimming and J lost 7 bases, with 8 bases between them. The CDR3 DNA sequence: TGCAGTGCTAGACCAGGGTTTGGCTACACCTTC. The encoded protein is CSARPGFGYTF.

The rearrangement links TRBV19 to TRBJ2-5; the match to TRBD1 covers 8 bases. This CDR3 is built from 15 residues. The germline V gene has CDR1 LNHDA and CDR2 SQIVND (reference sequence). Losses at the gene ends were 4 bases for V and 5 bases for J; bases not matched to a gene: 9. The CDR3 DNA is TGTGCCAGTAGTAGGAGGACAGGGAGAGAGGAGACCCAGTACTTC. Protein: CASSRRTGREETQYF.

The J gene is TRBJ2-2, the V gene TRBV5-6; D remains ambiguous. The CDR3 runs 16 residues. Germline lookup yields CDR1 SGHDT and CDR2 YYEEEE. The V gene lost 4 bases and the J gene lost 0 bases, with 13 bases spanning the gap. This chain's CDR3 is CASSPSEEPNTGELFF. CDR3 sequence (DNA): TGTGCCAGCAGCCCCTCAGAGGAGCCGAACACCGGGGAGCTGTTTTTT.

The chain carries TRBV9 and TRBJ1-1; D gene unclear. Germline V gives CDR1 SGDLS, CDR2 YYNGEE. This CDR3 spans 15 amino acids. V shed 0 bases and J shed 0 bases, with 9 bases lying between them. Written as DNA, the CDR3 is TGTGCCAGCAGCGTAGACGAGGGTATGAACACTGAAGCTTTCTTT. It codes for CASSVDEGMNTEAFF.

V usage is TRBV11-2 and J usage is TRBJ2-1; weak D call: TRBD2 (5 bases). This CDR3 has 15 residues. Trimming stripped 1 base from V and 10 bases from J, with 17 bases between. Germline CDR1 reads SGHAT; CDR2 reads FQNNGV. DNA of the CDR3: TGTGCCAGCAGCTTAGCGTGGGAGAGGACGGGGGAGCAGTTCTTC. Translated: CASSLAWERTGEQFF.

This clone was found once. The chain combines TRBV7-2 with TRBJ2-7; the D gene is possibly TRBD1 (5 bases). Germline CDR1 reads SGHTA; CDR2 reads FQGNSA. Trimming left V 2 bases short and J 0 bases short, with 11 bases between. This CDR3 is 15 amino acids long. As DNA, the CDR3 is TGTGCCAGCAGCTTATCTGACAGCCTCTCCTACGAGCAGTACTTC. This encodes CASSLSDSLSYEQYF.

The chain carries TRBV7-9 and TRBJ1-1; possibly TRBD1 for D (5 bases). The CDR3 is 13 amino acids. Germline CDR1 is SEHNR and CDR2 is FQNEAQ (reference sequence). V lost 1 base and J lost 6, with 9 bases in between. CDR3 bases: TGTGCCAGCAGCTTAGGTCCGGGGGCTGAAGCTTTCTTT. Protein product: CASSLGPGAEAFF.

The J gene is TRBJ2-7, the V gene TRBV14, with 9 bases identical to TRBD1. Germline V gives CDR1 SGHDN, CDR2 FVKESK. The V gene end was trimmed by 4 bases and the J gene end by 5 bases; junction bases not matched to a gene: 12. CDR3 length equals 16 residues. CDR3 DNA sequence: TGTGCCAGCAGCCCCTCGGGGGACAGGGTATCCAACGAGCAGTACTTC. Translation: CASSPSGDRVSNEQYF.

The sample holds one count of this clone. The germline gene is not matched at one end of the junction; a read error may be the cause. The rearrangement links TRBV7-2 to TRBJ1-5, with D hard to call. Germline CDR1 and CDR2: SGHTA and FQGNSA. CDR3 length equals 13 residues. This CDR3 reads CASSLLRDHPQHF. In nucleotides, the CDR3 is TGTGCCAGCAGCTTACTGAGGGATCATCCCCAGCATTTT.

V gene TRBV10-1 combines with J gene TRBJ2-1; 13 bases fit TRBD2. There are 18 residues in the CDR3. The J segment lost 2 bases and the V segment lost 4 bases, leaving 8 bases of the junction unmatched. Per germline, CDR1 WNHNN and CDR2 SYGVQD (reference sequence). The CDR3 DNA is TGCGCCAGCAGTGTCACTAGCGGGAGGGTTTCCACCTACAATGAGCAGTTCTTC. Translated, it gives CASSVTSGRVSTYNEQFF.

The chain uses TRBV3-1 (or the pseudogene TRBV3-2) and TRBJ2-7; TRBD2 might be the D (5 bases). V lost 4 bases, J lost 5 bases, and 15 bases lay in between. The germline gives CDR1 LGHDT, CDR2 YNNKEL (reference sequence). The CDR3 is 14 amino acids. This CDR3 is CASSPFTSSHEQYF. CDR3 coding DNA: TGTGCCAGCAGCCCATTTACTAGTTCCCACGAGCAGTACTTC.

The rearrangement links TRBV7-3 to TRBJ1-1; D is undetermined. Per the germline V gene, CDR1 is SGHTA and CDR2 is FQGTGA. The V and J ends lost 0 bases and 1 base respectively, with 9 bases between them. The CDR3 is 15 residues long. The CDR3 nucleotides are TGTGCCAGCAGCTTAACTTCCACAGAGAACACTGAAGCTTTCTTT. This encodes CASSLTSTENTEAFF. Variable domain in full (rest from reference TRBV7-3 and TRBJ1-1): GAGVSQTPSNKVTEKGKYVELRCDPISGHTALYWYRQSLGQGPEFLIYFQGTGAADDSGLPNDRFFAVRPEGSVSTLKIQRTERGDSAVYLCASSLTSTENTEAFFGQGTRLTVV.

The chain joins TRBV7-6 to TRBJ2-1, with 14 bases aligning to TRBD2. The CDR3 has 18 residues. Trimming cost V 1 base and J 0 bases; bases outside gene matches: 2. Germline V gene sequence: CDR1 SGHVS, CDR2 FNYEAQ. CDR3 nucleotides: TGTGCCAGCAGCTTAGAGGGGACTAGCGGGAGCTCCTACAATGAGCAGTTCTTC. It specifies CASSLEGTSGSSYNEQFF.

This clone came up once. V and J are TRBV9 and TRBJ2-2, with 8 bases fitting TRBD2. Germline V CDR1 and CDR2: SGDLS, YYNGEE. The CDR3 extends over 16 amino acids. The trim removed 0 bases at V and 4 bases at J, leaving 5 bases unmatched. CDR3 in amino acids: CASSVEAGDSTGELFF. The CDR3, as DNA: TGTGCCAGCAGCGTAGAAGCGGGAGACAGCACCGGGGAGCTGTTTTTT.

This clone was seen a single time. This chain uses TRBV5-1 with TRBJ2-2; TRBD1 might be the D (5 bases). V lost 1 base and J 3 bases, leaving 13 bases between the germline ends. This CDR3 comprises 16 residues. From germline, CDR1 is SGHRS and CDR2 YFSETQ. The CDR3 DNA reads TGCGCCAGCAGCTTGTCCCCTATAGGGGACACCGGGGAGCTGTTTTTT. Residues: CASSLSPIGDTGELFF.

This clone was observed a handful of times. This rearrangement joins TRBV5-6 to TRBJ2-7, with 8 bases identical to TRBD1. Looked up from germline, CDR1 is SGHDT and CDR2 is YYEEEE. The CDR3 extends over 14 amino acids. J gave up 2 bases and V 6 bases, and 7 bases lay outside the gene matches. CDR3 loop: CASTLAGQAYEQYF. DNA for the CDR3: TGTGCCAGCACCCTGGCGGGACAGGCCTACGAGCAGTACTTC.

This clone has a single count. The chain has TRBV11-2 and TRBJ2-5; 8 bases are a match to TRBD1. Germline-derived CDR1 and CDR2 are SGHAT and FQNNGV. The CDR3 loop spans 15 amino acids. Trimming at V came to 5 bases and at J to 4 bases, leaving 9 bases not matched to a gene. CDR3 protein: CASSPHSTGGETQYF. In nucleotides, the CDR3 is TGTGCCAGCAGCCCACACTCTACAGGGGGAGAGACCCAGTACTTC.

The chain is built from TRBV6-5 and TRBJ1-2; 9 nucleotides agree with TRBD1. CDR1 is MNHEY, CDR2 SVGAGI, per germline. The CDR3 totals 14 residues. With 5 bases clipped from V and 6 bases from J, the junction kept 7 bases outside the gene matches. The DNA for the CDR3 is TGTGCCAGCAGTCTGACAGGGGGGTACCATGGCTACACCTTC. This sequence encodes CASSLTGGYHGYTF.

The chain recombines TRBV6-2 or TRBV6-3 with TRBJ2-1; 7 bases are a match to TRBD2. The germline CDR1 and CDR2 sequences are MNHEY and SVGEGT. J gave up 8 bases and V 3 bases, and 16 bases lay outside the gene matches. This CDR3 region has 17 residues. CDR3 in amino acids: CASSYHLGGRESDEQFF. In DNA form, the CDR3 reads TGTGCCAGCAGTTATCATTTAGGAGGGCGGGAGAGCGATGAGCAGTTCTTC.

The chain uses TRBV7-9 and TRBJ1-1, with 7 bases aligning to TRBD1. Trimming took 5 bases from V and 4 from J; bases not matched to a gene: 7. The CDR3 extends over 14 amino acids. Germline V gene data show CDR1 as SEHNR and CDR2 as FQNEAQ (reference sequence). The CDR3 loop reads CASSLKQGSTEAFF. The CDR3 nucleotides read TGTGCCAGCAGCCTAAAACAGGGGAGCACTGAAGCTTTCTTT.

The V call is TRBV12-3 or TRBV12-4, the J call TRBJ1-1, with 7 positions matching TRBD1. The CDR3 length is 13 residues. After removal of 3 bases from V and 3 bases from J, the junction contained 1 base not matched to a gene. CDR3 protein: CASSFQGDTEAFF. The CDR3 DNA reads as TGTGCCAGCAGTTTTCAGGGGGACACTGAAGCTTTCTTT.

V and J are TRBV5-1 and TRBJ2-7; TRBD1 matches 8 bases. V was pared by 4 bases and J by 4 bases, with 7 bases of the junction left unmatched. The CDR3 sequence is 14 residues long. Germline CDR1 SGHRS, CDR2 YFSETQ. This CDR3 reads CASSPGQGVYEQYF. DNA of the CDR3: TGCGCCAGCAGCCCTGGACAGGGAGTTTACGAGCAGTACTTC.